These 26 T cell receptor beta chains came from one sample sequenced in a study of T-cell memory formation after mild COVID-19. TCRdb reprocessed the 5' RACE reads with MiXCR, giving one entry per CDR3 protein. The sample has fewer than 450,000 distinct CDR3 sequences; 20% to 30% are singletons. The specimen sequenced was PBMCs or a T cell subset sorted from them (not recorded which). The receptor set was obtained from an adult woman who had mild COVID-19 (a few samples of this study predate the infection). Cell type and time point are not known.

The rearrangement joins TRBV6-5 to TRBJ2-2; perhaps TRBD1 as D (5 bases). Per the germline V gene, CDR1 is MNHEY and CDR2 is SVGAGI. Trimming pared 5 bases from V and 5 bases from J, leaving 21 bases between. CDR3 length: 17 residues. CDR3 sequence reads: CASSPIHRPRWTGELFF. The CDR3 DNA follows: TGTGCCAGCAGTCCCATTCACAGGCCAAGGTGGACCGGGGAGCTGTTTTTT.

J is TRBJ2-5 and V is TRBV12-3 or TRBV12-4, with a weak D call TRBD1 (6 bases). Trimming stripped 5 bases from V and 5 bases from J, with 15 bases between. The length of the CDR3 is 14 residues. The CDR3 nucleotides read TGTGCCAGCAGTCTACTCACAGGGTTGGAGACCCAGTACTTC. Its translation is CASSLLTGLETQYF.

This clonotype was seen a handful of times. The chain couples TRBV24-1 to TRBJ1-2; D unresolved. The CDR3 has 13 residues. Per the germline V gene, CDR1 is KGHDR and CDR2 is SFDVKD. Deletions cut 5 bases from V and 0 bases from J, with 6 bases between. The CDR3 coding sequence is TGTGCCACCAGTGGGGCCTCTAACTATGGCTACACCTTC. Translating gives CATSGASNYGYTF.

This chain connects TRBV27 to TRBJ1-4; D gene unclear. The CDR3 has 15 amino acids. Trimming stripped 5 bases from V and 10 bases from J, with 20 bases between. Germline V CDR1 and CDR2: MNHEY, SMNVEV (reference sequence). The CDR3 loop reads CASSPISGVKAKLFF. DNA for the CDR3: TGTGCCAGCAGTCCCATCAGCGGGGTAAAGGCAAAACTGTTTTTT. Filled out from reference TRBV27 and TRBJ1-4, the complete variable domain reads EAQVTQNPRYLITVTGKKLTVTCSQNMNHEYMSWYRQDPGLGLRQIYYSMNVEVTDKGDVPEGYKVSRKEKRNFPLILESPSPNQTSLYFCASSPISGVKAKLFFGSGTQLSVL.

This clonotype has just a few counts. The V and J genes are TRBV14 and TRBJ1-1, with D tentatively TRBD1 (5 bases). CDR3 length: 16 residues. The germline CDR1 and CDR2 sequences are SGHDN and FVKESK. The V end lost 0 bases, the J end lost 4 bases, and 15 bases lay between the germline ends. The CDR3 DNA reads as TGTGCCAGCAGCCAAGATGTAGCCAGGGAATCCACTGAAGCTTTCTTT. Its protein product is CASSQDVARESTEAFF.

The V call is TRBV5-5, the J call TRBJ1-2; the D gene is possibly TRBD1 (6 bases). Trimming took 0 bases from V and 4 from J, leaving 10 bases between them. Germline V gives CDR1 SGHKS, CDR2 YYEKEE (reference sequence). CDR3 size: 14 residues. For the CDR3, the DNA is TGTGCCAGCAGCTTGGGGGACACGAGCTATGGCTACACCTTC. Translated: CASSLGDTSYGYTF.

The genes are TRBV27 and TRBJ1-1, with TRBD1 as a possible D gene (6 bases). Germline CDR1 MNHEY, CDR2 SMNVEV (reference sequence). V was pared by 5 bases and J by 4 bases, with 14 bases between. This CDR3 region has 14 residues. CDR3 sequence: CASSLGTMGTEAFF. For the CDR3, the DNA is TGTGCCAGCAGTCTGGGGACAATGGGCACTGAAGCTTTCTTT.

This chain uses TRBV7-2 with TRBJ2-5, with 8 bases aligning to TRBD1. CDR3 length equals 16 residues. The germline gives CDR1 SGHTA, CDR2 FQGNSA. Germline trimming cut 1 base from V and 2 bases from J; bases unmatched to any gene: 6. This CDR3 reads CASSLVGTGLQETQYF. CDR3 nucleotide sequence: TGTGCCAGCAGCTTAGTTGGGACAGGACTACAAGAGACCCAGTACTTC.

V is TRBV10-3 and J is TRBJ1-1, with D uncertain. From germline, CDR1 is ENHRY and CDR2 SYGVKD. The CDR3 is made up of 13 amino acids. Trimming pared 6 bases from V and 1 base from J, leaving 9 bases between. The CDR3 DNA reads TGTGCCATCAGCACATCGGAGAACACTGAAGCTTTCTTT. Its protein product is CAISTSENTEAFF.

This clonotype was seen more than once but under ten times. The rearrangement joins TRBV6-5 to TRBJ1-6, with D possibly being TRBD1 (6 bases). Between the trimmed V and J ends, which lost 0 bases and 8 bases, there was a span of 8 bases. Germline CDR1 is MNHEY and CDR2 is SVGAGI. This CDR3 is 14 amino acids long. CDR3 residues: CASSYSHRDSPLHF. DNA for the CDR3: TGTGCCAGCAGTTACTCACACAGGGATTCACCCCTCCACTTT.

The chain links TRBV20-1 to TRBJ2-1, with TRBD2 matching 7 bases. The CDR3 sequence is 15 residues long. Trimming took 2 bases from V and 7 from J; bases not matched to a gene: 11. Per the germline V gene, CDR1 is DFQATT and CDR2 is SNEGSKA (reference sequence). CDR3 region: CSARFPSGKRNEQFF. The CDR3 coding sequence is TGCAGTGCTAGATTCCCCAGCGGGAAAAGAAATGAGCAGTTCTTC.

The sample holds many counts of this clonotype. The genes are TRBV5-1 and TRBJ2-5; D may be TRBD1 or TRBD2 (5 bases each). The CDR3 contains 16 residues. Germline values: CDR1 SGHRS, CDR2 YFSETQ. The V end lost 0 bases, the J end lost 5 bases, and 17 bases lay between the germline ends. CDR3 coding DNA: TGCGCCAGCAGCTTGGGGTCCGGGACCATGAGGGAGACCCAGTACTTC. Translation gives CASSLGSGTMRETQYF.

This clonotype appeared a few times. The V gene is TRBV5-1, the J gene TRBJ2-1; TRBD1 matches at 7 bases. V gave up 5 bases and J gave up 0 bases; unmatched junction bases: 5. Germline V gives CDR1 SGHRS, CDR2 YFSETQ. CDR3 length: 15 amino acids. The CDR3 sequence: CASSRQGVSYNEQFF. The CDR3 DNA sequence: TGCGCCAGCAGTCGCCAGGGGGTCTCCTACAATGAGCAGTTCTTC.

The chain is built from TRBV7-8 and TRBJ2-7; the match to TRBD2 covers 11 bases. With 4 bases clipped from V and 1 base from J, the junction kept 6 bases outside the gene matches. This CDR3 is built from 16 residues. The germline V gene has CDR1 SGHVS and CDR2 FQNEAQ. CDR3 DNA: TGTGCCAGCAGCTCAAGTAGCGGGAGGGGATCCTACGAGCAGTACTTC. Translating it yields CASSSSSGRGSYEQYF.

This chain uses TRBV9 with TRBJ2-3; D perhaps matches TRBD2 (6 bases). The CDR3 extends over 16 amino acids. From germline, CDR1 is SGDLS and CDR2 YYNGEE. V was trimmed by 3 bases and J by 0 bases, leaving 14 bases between them. DNA of the CDR3: TGTGCCAGCAGCGCACAGTTCGGGACTAGCACAGATACGCAGTATTTT. Its translation is CASSAQFGTSTDTQYF.

The CDR3 region is CSVVQLAGVSNEQFF. The CDR3 bases are TGCAGCGTTGTCCAACTAGCGGGAGTATCCAATGAGCAGTTCTTC. The chain uses TRBV29-1 and TRBJ2-1; 11 nucleotides agree with TRBD2. Germline CDR1 is SQVTM and CDR2 is ANQGSEA. J lost 6 bases, V lost 4 bases, and 8 bases had no gene match. The CDR3 sequence is 15 residues long.

This clonotype was seen only once. This may come from a read error, since a much larger clone is one base off. The chain carries TRBV9 and TRBJ2-2; D possibly corresponds to TRBD1 (6 bases). Germline values: CDR1 SGDLS, CDR2 YYNGEE. V lost 2 bases, J lost 1 base, and 6 bases lay in between. This CDR3 contains 14 residues. CDR3 loop: CASSVGQNTGELFF. CDR3 bases: TGTGCCAGCAGCGTGGGACAGAACACCGGGGAGCTGTTTTTT.

This clonotype was recorded a few times. The chain couples TRBV5-1 to TRBJ2-1; 7 nucleotides agree with TRBD2. V lost 0 bases to trimming and J lost 7 bases; unmatched junction nucleotides: 7. The germline V gene has CDR1 SGHRS and CDR2 YFSETQ. CDR3 size: 15 residues. CDR3 nucleotide sequence: TGCGCCAGCAGCTTGGGAGGGAGGGCCGAGAATGAGCAGTTCTTC. Translation: CASSLGGRAENEQFF.

The rearrangement uses TRBV20-1 and TRBJ2-7, with unresolved D. There are 14 residues in the CDR3. Germline-derived CDR1 and CDR2 are DFQATT and SNEGSKA (reference sequence). Trimming left V 0 bases short and J 0 bases short, with 9 bases between. In nucleotides, the CDR3 is TGCAGTGCTAGAGAACTACCTCCCTCCTACGAGCAGTACTTC. It translates to CSARELPPSYEQYF.

The V call is TRBV2, the J call TRBJ2-2; D ambiguous. The CDR3 length is 14 residues. From germline, CDR1 is SNHLY and CDR2 FYNNEI. Trimming took off 8 bases at V and 4 bases at J, with 14 bases between the two ends. CDR3 nucleotide sequence: TGTGCCAGCCAGGACCAGTTCACCACCGGGGAGCTGTTTTTT. This sequence encodes CASQDQFTTGELFF.

This clonotype was observed a handful of times. Germline is not matched at one junction end, which may reflect a read error. CDR3 coding DNA: TGTGCCAGCAGGTTAGGGGGGAGCTCCTACAATGAGCAGTTCTTC. This encodes CASRLGGSSYNEQFF. J is TRBJ2-1 and V is TRBV12-3 or TRBV12-4; possibly TRBD1 or TRBD2 for D (6 bases each). The CDR3 has 15 amino acids.

The rearrangement links TRBV9 to TRBJ2-7; D is perhaps TRBD2 (6 bases). Trimming pared 4 bases from V and 4 bases from J, leaving 18 bases between. The CDR3 totals 15 residues. Looked up from germline, CDR1 is SGDLS and CDR2 is YYNGEE. In nucleotides, the CDR3 is TGTGCCAGCAGCCCGAGCTCGGGGGACTTTTACGAGCAGTACTTC. This gives the protein CASSPSSGDFYEQYF.

The chain has TRBV28 and TRBJ1-2; D not certain. V was pared by 8 bases and J by 4 bases, with 8 bases between. Germline V gene lookup returns CDR1 MDHEN and CDR2 SYDVKM. The CDR3 is 11 residues long. For the CDR3, the DNA is TGTGCCAGCGAGAATCGCTATGGCTACACCTTC. This encodes CASENRYGYTF.

The V gene is TRBV27, the J gene TRBJ1-4; D is unclear. The CDR3 runs to 16 residues. The ends were cut back, 5 bases at V and 8 bases at J, with 21 bases in the middle. Looked up from germline, CDR1 is MNHEY and CDR2 is SMNVEV (reference sequence). This CDR3 is CASSLSVLRSREKLFF. The CDR3 nucleotides read TGTGCCAGCAGTCTCTCCGTATTGCGCTCGAGGGAAAAACTGTTTTTT.

V gene TRBV12-3 or TRBV12-4 combines with J gene TRBJ1-1; D may be TRBD1 (5 bases). CDR3 length equals 12 residues. With 5 bases removed from V and 7 bases from J, the gap between germline ends came to 11 bases. The CDR3 here is CASSQGRGEAFF. The DNA of the CDR3 is TGTGCCAGCAGTCAGGGACGGGGTGAAGCTTTCTTT.

The chain uses TRBV6-5 and TRBJ1-1, with D possibly matching TRBD1 (5 bases). The CDR3 is made up of 12 amino acids. Trimming removed 6 bases at V and 5 bases at J, with 10 bases between. Germline V gene data show CDR1 as MNHEY and CDR2 as SVGAGI. CDR3: CASSTTGTEAFF. The CDR3 DNA sequence: TGTGCCAGCAGCACAACAGGAACTGAAGCTTTCTTT.